The next 17 T cell receptor beta chains were all read from a single sample in a study of identifying expanded T cells in peripheral blood. The method was immunoSEQ multiplex PCR; TCRdb's version includes in-frame clones alone and lacks a portion of them. The table shows approximately 90,000 clones, with about nine tenths occurring only once. The specimen sequenced was blood. Every receptor here comes from a person aged 18 to 70 in good health.

The CDR3 spells CASSESEVYEQYF. The CDR3 DNA reads as TGCGCCAGCAGTGAGTCGGAGGTCTACGAGCAGTACTTC. The rearrangement uses TRBV10-2 and TRBJ2-7, with D perhaps matching TRBD2 (5 bases). The germline gives CDR1 WSHSY, CDR2 SAAADI. The ends were cut back, 0 bases at V and 3 bases at J, with 6 bases in the middle. The CDR3 is 13 residues long.

The chain has TRBV5-1 and TRBJ2-3; D might be TRBD2 (5 bases). CDR1 SGHRS and CDR2 YFSETQ come from the germline V gene. Between the trimmed V and J ends, which lost 7 bases and 6 bases, there was a span of 9 bases. The CDR3 runs 11 residues. The CDR3 nucleotides are TGCGCCAGCTCCTCGGGGGATACGCAGTATTTT. Translation: CASSSGDTQYF.

The chain carries TRBV4-2 and TRBJ1-2, with D possibly TRBD1 on 5 matching bases. CDR1 LGHNA and CDR2 YNFKEQ come from the germline V gene. Trimming removed 0 bases at V and 4 bases at J, with 15 bases between. This CDR3 comprises 16 residues. CDR3 in amino acids: CASSQDPGTLFYGYTF. CDR3 sequence (DNA): TGTGCCAGCAGCCAAGATCCGGGGACTCTTTTCTATGGCTACACCTTC.

The table lists this clone with a few counts. The chain employs TRBV6-1 and TRBJ2-7; maybe TRBD2 (5 bases). V lost 2 bases, J lost 2 bases, and 16 bases lay in between. The CDR3 has 16 amino acids. The germline V gene encodes CDR1 MNHNS and CDR2 SASEGT. CDR3 DNA: TGTGCCAGCAGTGAAAGTCCCCCCCGGCGGGCCTACGAGCAGTACTTC. Its protein is CASSESPPRRAYEQYF.

The V call is TRBV11-1, the J call TRBJ2-7; 8 bases map to TRBD1. CDR1 is SGHAT and CDR2 is FQDESV in the germline V gene (reference sequence). CDR3 length equals 15 residues. V lost 5 bases and J lost 2; bases outside the gene matches: 8. CDR3 region: CASSRYRDRPYEQYF. DNA of the CDR3: TGTGCCAGCAGCCGGTACCGGGACAGGCCCTACGAGCAGTACTTC.

The chain recombines TRBV5-4 with TRBJ2-1; TRBD1 matches 7 bases. The germline V gene encodes CDR1 SGHNT and CDR2 YYREEE (reference sequence). The CDR3 contains 13 residues. V gave up 3 bases and J gave up 5 bases; unmatched junction bases: 2. The CDR3 sequence: CASSSGQNNEQFF. In DNA form, the CDR3 reads TGTGCCAGCAGCTCGGGACAGAACAATGAGCAGTTCTTC. The whole variable domain, remainder taken from reference TRBV5-4 and TRBJ2-1, is ETGVTQSPTHLIKTRGQQVTLRCSSQSGHNTVSWYQQALGQGPQFIFQYYREEENGRGNFPPRFSGLQFPNYSSELNVNALELDDSALYLCASSSGQNNEQFFGPGTRLTVL.

J is TRBJ2-1 and V is TRBV4-1; no definite D call. The germline gives CDR1 MGHRA, CDR2 YSYEKL. The CDR3 is 13 amino acids. The V gene lost 11 bases and the J gene lost 0 bases, with 11 bases spanning the gap. The CDR3 here is CASTPSSYNEQFF. Written as DNA, the CDR3 is TGCGCCTCGACGCCAAGCTCCTACAATGAGCAGTTCTTC.

The chain couples TRBV29-1 to TRBJ2-1; TRBD1 aligns across 9 bases. From germline, CDR1 is SQVTM and CDR2 ANQGSEA. V was clipped by 7 bases and J by 7 bases; unmatched bases: 8. The CDR3 sequence is 13 residues long. CDR3 residues: CSGGQGFENEQFF. CDR3 coding DNA: TGCAGCGGGGGACAGGGATTTGAGAATGAGCAGTTCTTC.

The chain recombines TRBV28 with TRBJ2-2; 10 bases align to TRBD2. V lost 3 bases, J lost 3 bases, and 4 bases stayed unmatched. The length of the CDR3 is 16 residues. Germline CDR1 MDHEN, CDR2 SYDVKM. The CDR3: CASSFLAGVYTGELFF. For the CDR3, the DNA is TGTGCCAGCAGTTTTCTAGCGGGAGTGTACACCGGGGAGCTGTTTTTT.

The CDR3 reads CASSPGDRDYGYTF. The CDR3 nucleotides read TGCGCCAGCAGCCCTGGGGACAGGGATTATGGCTACACCTTC. The rearrangement joins TRBV4-1 to TRBJ1-2; 9 positions agree with TRBD1. The CDR3 has 14 residues. V was clipped by 4 bases and J by 5 bases; unmatched bases: 5. In germline, CDR1 is MGHRA, CDR2 YSYEKL.

J is TRBJ2-7 and V is TRBV10-3; 7 bases are a match to TRBD1. This CDR3 is 19 amino acids long. Trimming at V came to 0 bases and at J to 1 base, leaving 15 bases not matched to a gene. The germline CDR1 and CDR2 sequences are ENHRY and SYGVKD. CDR3 in amino acids: CAISESAGTEWGGSYEQYF. CDR3 DNA: TGTGCCATCAGTGAGTCGGCCGGGACAGAATGGGGTGGGTCCTACGAGCAGTACTTC.

The chain combines TRBV10-3 with TRBJ2-3; the match to TRBD2 covers 7 bases. The germline V gene has CDR1 ENHRY and CDR2 SYGVKD. The CDR3 has 15 amino acids. After removal of 6 bases from V and 3 bases from J, the junction contained 9 bases not matched to a gene. The DNA for the CDR3 is TGTGCCATCAGCTACAGGACTAGTGGGACAGATACGCAGTATTTT. Encoded protein: CAISYRTSGTDTQYF.

This sequence joins TRBV9 and TRBJ2-3; D is undetermined. The V end lost 0 bases, the J end lost 1 base, and 6 bases lay between the germline ends. This CDR3 has 14 residues. In germline, CDR1 is SGDLS, CDR2 YYNGEE. The CDR3 loop reads CASSVEQRTDTQYF. In DNA form, the CDR3 reads TGTGCCAGCAGCGTAGAACAGCGCACAGATACGCAGTATTTT.

The rearrangement uses TRBV27 and TRBJ2-7; 9 bases fit TRBD2. J gave up 6 bases and V 5 bases, and 8 bases lay outside the gene matches. CDR3 size: 14 residues. The germline V gene has CDR1 MNHEY and CDR2 SMNVEV (reference sequence). The CDR3 region is CASSTSSGMAEQYF. As DNA, the CDR3 is TGTGCCAGCAGTACATCTAGCGGGATGGCCGAGCAGTACTTC.

The rearrangement links TRBV15 to TRBJ2-3; TRBD1 agrees at 11 bases. This CDR3 has 15 residues. Germline V gene lookup returns CDR1 LNHNV and CDR2 YYDKDF (reference sequence). Trimming took 6 bases from V and 0 from J; bases not matched to a gene: 2. DNA of the CDR3: TGTGCCACCAGAAGGACAGGGGGCAGCACAGATACGCAGTATTTT. As protein: CATRRTGGSTDTQYF.

This clone was observed a handful of times. The J gene is TRBJ1-2, the V gene TRBV29-1; 9 nucleotides match TRBD1. V was clipped by 6 bases and J by 5 bases; unmatched bases: 7. This CDR3 is built from 13 residues. The germline V gene encodes CDR1 SQVTM and CDR2 ANQGSEA. The CDR3 reads CSVVGTGRYGYTF. The CDR3 DNA is TGCAGCGTGGTCGGGACAGGGCGTTATGGCTACACCTTC.

The DNA for the CDR3 is TGTGCCAGCAGCTTAATCATGAACACCGGGGAGCTGTTTTTT. Amino acids: CASSLIMNTGELFF. The rearrangement joins TRBV7-2 to TRBJ2-2; D uncertain. With 2 bases removed from V and 1 base from J, the gap between germline ends came to 5 bases. Per the germline V gene, CDR1 is SGHTA and CDR2 is FQGNSA. The CDR3 has 14 residues.